The 12 T cell receptor beta chains below come from one sample, sequenced in a study of cytomegalovirus exposure and HLA in healthy donors. Some clones are missing from TCRdb's copy, which holds only in-frame ones; the method was immunoSEQ multiplex PCR. This table has fewer than 400,000 clones, around 90% appearing once. Sequenced: PBMCs. These receptors were taken from a young man in good health and CMV-seronegative.

The rearrangement links TRBV18 to TRBJ2-5; D may be TRBD1 (6 bases). V was pared by 2 bases and J by 4 bases, with 14 bases between. This CDR3 spans 15 amino acids. The V gene's germline CDR1 is KGHSH and CDR2 LQKENI. This CDR3 reads CASSPDARGVETQYF. CDR3 in DNA: TGTGCCAGCTCACCAGACGCCAGGGGTGTAGAGACCCAGTACTTC.

This chain uses TRBV27 with TRBJ1-2, with D unclear. Germline CDR1 is MNHEY and CDR2 is SMNVEV (reference sequence). The CDR3 is 13 amino acids. Deletions cut 0 bases from V and 7 bases from J, with 9 bases between. The CDR3 region is CASSLSSGGGYTF. CDR3 in DNA: TGTGCCAGCAGTTTATCCTCGGGTGGTGGCTACACCTTC.

The chain is built from TRBV7-6 and TRBJ2-1; D is perhaps TRBD1 (6 bases). The V gene lost 5 bases and the J gene lost 10 bases, with 15 bases spanning the gap. CDR1 SGHVS and CDR2 FNYEAQ come from the germline V gene. The CDR3 has 13 amino acids. The CDR3 region is CASSRTLDREQFF. CDR3 DNA sequence: TGTGCCAGCAGCCGCACCCTTGACAGGGAGCAGTTCTTC.

The V and J genes are TRBV5-6 and TRBJ1-2, with a weak D call TRBD1 (6 bases). V dropped 2 bases and J dropped 8 bases, with 16 bases sitting between them. This CDR3 spans 14 amino acids. The germline V gene encodes CDR1 SGHDT and CDR2 YYEEEE. The DNA for the CDR3 is TGTGCCAGCAGCTTATATATGGGGGCTGCCGGCTACACCTTC. It is translated as CASSLYMGAAGYTF.

The V call is TRBV6-1, the J call TRBJ1-4; 8 bases match TRBD1. Looked up from germline, CDR1 is MNHNS and CDR2 is SASEGT. Germline trimming cut 4 bases from V and 0 bases from J; bases unmatched to any gene: 1. The CDR3 is 15 residues long. The CDR3 sequence is CASSVDRATNEKLFF. For the CDR3, the DNA is TGTGCCAGCAGTGTGGACAGGGCAACTAATGAAAAACTGTTTTTT.

This clone was counted a few times. This sequence joins TRBV7-2 and TRBJ1-2, with TRBD1 matching 8 bases. The CDR3 extends over 17 amino acids. CDR1 is SGHTA, CDR2 FQGNSA, per germline. The V segment lost 6 bases and the J segment 8 bases; nucleotides outside the gene matches: 20. CDR3 in DNA: TGTGCCAGCAGAACGTCCGGGGGCAGGGGGCGCCGGCTGGGCTACACCTTC. It is translated as CASRTSGGRGRRLGYTF.

The chain recombines TRBV5-1 with TRBJ2-1; possibly TRBD2 for D (6 bases). V lost 4 bases, J lost 6 bases, and 11 bases lay in between. The CDR3 length is 13 residues. CDR1 and CDR2 (germline): SGHRS, YFSETQ. CDR3: CASSPLGGNEQFF. In nucleotides, the CDR3 is TGCGCCAGCAGCCCCCTGGGAGGCAATGAGCAGTTCTTC.

The chain uses TRBV19 and TRBJ2-3, with 7 bases that match TRBD2. The CDR3 contains 14 residues. Germline trimming cut 7 bases from V and 2 bases from J; bases unmatched to any gene: 6. Germline V gene sequence: CDR1 LNHDA, CDR2 SQIVND (reference sequence). The CDR3 loop reads CASKVLAATDTQYF. For the CDR3, the DNA is TGTGCCAGTAAAGTCCTAGCGGCCACAGATACGCAGTATTTT.

This chain uses TRBV2 with TRBJ1-5; D call uncertain. CDR3 length: 14 residues. The germline CDR1 and CDR2 sequences are SNHLY and FYNNEI. The ends were cut back, 6 bases at V and 0 bases at J, with 9 bases in the middle. The CDR3 spells CASSLGNSNQPQHF. In DNA form, the CDR3 reads TGTGCCAGCAGCCTGGGCAATAGCAATCAGCCCCAGCATTTT.

This chain uses TRBV5-6 with TRBJ2-1, with a possible D match to TRBD1 (6 bases). CDR1 and CDR2 (germline): SGHDT, YYEEEE. The CDR3 extends over 14 amino acids. The germline V and J ends were trimmed by 0 bases and 3 bases, with 7 bases remaining between them. The CDR3 protein is CASSLGTDYNEQFF. Here the CDR3 DNA reads TGTGCCAGCAGCTTGGGGACAGACTACAATGAGCAGTTCTTC.

The gene calls are TRBV27 and TRBJ1-1; D is unresolved. The CDR3 is 13 amino acids. CDR1 is MNHEY and CDR2 is SMNVEV in the germline V gene (reference sequence). V was cut by 0 bases and J by 6 bases, with 8 bases left in between. The CDR3 loop reads CASSLSAVAEAFF. The CDR3, as DNA: TGTGCCAGCAGTTTATCGGCAGTTGCTGAAGCTTTCTTT.

This chain joins TRBV5-1 and TRBJ1-4; 8 bases line up with TRBD1. The CDR3 length is 15 residues. Germline V gene sequence: CDR1 SGHRS, CDR2 YFSETQ. J was trimmed by 7 bases and V by 4 bases; bases with no gene match: 9. This CDR3 is CASSTRQGRGEKLFF. In DNA form, the CDR3 reads TGCGCCAGCAGCACGAGACAGGGGAGGGGTGAAAAACTGTTTTTT.